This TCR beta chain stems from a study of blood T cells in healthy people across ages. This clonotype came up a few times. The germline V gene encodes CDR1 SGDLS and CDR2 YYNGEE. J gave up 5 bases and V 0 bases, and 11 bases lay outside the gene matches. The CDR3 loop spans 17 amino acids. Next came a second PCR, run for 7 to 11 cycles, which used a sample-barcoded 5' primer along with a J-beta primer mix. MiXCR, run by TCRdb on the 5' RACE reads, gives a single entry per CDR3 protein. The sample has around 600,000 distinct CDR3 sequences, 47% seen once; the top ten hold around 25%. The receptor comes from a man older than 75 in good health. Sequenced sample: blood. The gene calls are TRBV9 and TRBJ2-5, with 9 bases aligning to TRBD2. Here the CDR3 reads CASSVGFSGGSGETQYF. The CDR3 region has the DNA TGTGCCAGCAGCGTAGGATTTAGCGGGGGCTCCGGGGAGACCCAGTACTTC.